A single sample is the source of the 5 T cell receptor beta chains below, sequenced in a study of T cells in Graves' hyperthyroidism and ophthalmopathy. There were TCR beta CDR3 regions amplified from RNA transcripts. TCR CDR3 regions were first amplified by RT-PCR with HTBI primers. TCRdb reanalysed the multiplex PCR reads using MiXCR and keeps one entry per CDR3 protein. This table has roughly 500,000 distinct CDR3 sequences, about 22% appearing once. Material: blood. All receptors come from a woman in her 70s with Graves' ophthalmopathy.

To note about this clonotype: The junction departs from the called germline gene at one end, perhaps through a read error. CDR3 in DNA: TGTGCCAGCAGTTCCCGAGAGGGAGGGGTTAGCAATCGGCCCCAGCATTTT. Protein: CASSSREGGVSNRPQHF. The V and J genes are TRBV28 and TRBJ1-5; D possibly corresponds to TRBD1 (5 bases). Germline lookup yields CDR1 MDHEN and CDR2 SYDVKM. The CDR3 spans 17 residues. Full variable domain (rest looked up from reference TRBV28 and TRBJ1-5): DVKVTQSSRYLVKRTGEKVFLECVQDMDHENMFWYRQDPGLGLRLIYFSYDVKMKEKGDIPEGYSVSREKKERFSLILESASTNQTSMYLCASSSREGGVSNRPQHFGDGTRLSIL.

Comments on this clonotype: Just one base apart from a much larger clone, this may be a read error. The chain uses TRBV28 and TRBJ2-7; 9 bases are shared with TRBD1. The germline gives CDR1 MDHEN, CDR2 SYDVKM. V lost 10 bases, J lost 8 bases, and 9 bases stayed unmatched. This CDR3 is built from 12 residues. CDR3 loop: CATTGQGYQQYF. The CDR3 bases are TGTGCCACCACGGGACAGGGATACCAGCAGTACTTC.

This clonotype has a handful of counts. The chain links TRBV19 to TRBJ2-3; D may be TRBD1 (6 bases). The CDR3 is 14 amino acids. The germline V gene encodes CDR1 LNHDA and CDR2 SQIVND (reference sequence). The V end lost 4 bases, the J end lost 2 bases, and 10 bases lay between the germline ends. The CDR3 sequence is CASSREGDTDTQYF. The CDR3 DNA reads TGTGCCAGTAGTAGAGAGGGGGACACAGATACGCAGTATTTT. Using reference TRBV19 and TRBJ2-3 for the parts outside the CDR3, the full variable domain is DGGITQSPKYLFRKEGQNVTLSCEQNLNHDAMYWYRQDPGQGLRLIYYSQIVNDFQKGDIAEGYSVSREKKESFPLTVTSAQKNPTAFYLCASSREGDTDTQYFGPGTRLTVL.

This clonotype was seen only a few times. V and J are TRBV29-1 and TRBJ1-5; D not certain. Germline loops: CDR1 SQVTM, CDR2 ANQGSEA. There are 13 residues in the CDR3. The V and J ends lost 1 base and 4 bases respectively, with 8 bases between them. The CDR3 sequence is CSVEVGGNQPQHF. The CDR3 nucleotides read TGCAGCGTTGAAGTGGGAGGAAATCAGCCCCAGCATTTT.

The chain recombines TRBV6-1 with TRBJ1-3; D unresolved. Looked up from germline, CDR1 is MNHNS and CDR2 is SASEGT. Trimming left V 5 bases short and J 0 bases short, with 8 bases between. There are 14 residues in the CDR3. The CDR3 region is CASSMPDSGNTIYF. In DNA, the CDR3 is TGTGCCAGCAGTATGCCTGACTCTGGAAACACCATATATTTT.